The clone carrying this TCR beta chain was detected many times. Its specificity is unknown. The data stem from a study of T cells in Graves' hyperthyroidism and ophthalmopathy. Study-level background: Blood was drawn when the patient was first diagnosed and still untreated.

General study results and limits: In blood, most of the thyroid clonotypes expanded above 0.001 were also present.

Stable disease denoted Graves' hyperthyroidism without ophthalmopathy progression within 18 months. Aged 18 to 65, the patients had hyperthyroidism that was newly diagnosed and had lasted under 2 months. Looked up from germline, CDR1 is KGHSH and CDR2 is LQKENI. The CDR3 is 15 residues long. Trimming pared 3 bases from V and 4 bases from J, leaving 15 bases between. Amplification of TCR beta CDR3 regions was performed using RNA transcripts as template. Using the HTBI primer set, a first-round RT-PCR was run on the TCR CDR3. TCRdb used MiXCR to reprocess the multiplex PCR reads, holding one entry per CDR3 protein. The sample holds under 350,000 distinct CDR3 sequences; over 15% are singletons and the top ten take around 47%.

The chain employs TRBV18 and TRBJ1-1; TRBD1 might be the D (5 bases). This receptor was identified in a woman in her fifties or sixties with Graves' hyperthyroidism. The sequenced material came from blood. CDR3 loop: CASSPQGARGTEAFF. DNA for the CDR3: TGTGCCAGCTCACCCCAAGGGGCACGGGGCACTGAAGCTTTCTTT.